Each of the 32 T cell receptor beta chains below was sequenced from the same sample in a study of Graves' ophthalmopathy and Graves' hyperthyroidism. Researchers took RNA transcripts and amplified TCR beta CDR3 regions from them. First-round RT-PCR relied on HTBI primers, and a second-round multiplex PCR came next. TCRdb re-called the multiplex PCR reads with MiXCR, one entry per CDR3 protein. The table includes more than 550,000 distinct CDR3 sequences, roughly 41% detected once. The sample comprised peripheral blood. These receptors originate from an adult man with Graves' ophthalmopathy.

J is TRBJ2-7 and V is TRBV25-1; 7 bases agree with TRBD2. This CDR3 has 16 amino acids. CDR1 MGHDK and CDR2 SYGVNS come from the germline V gene. Trimming at V came to 6 bases and at J to 2 bases, leaving 13 bases not matched to a gene. The CDR3 spells CASSQDGGTMPYEQYF. The CDR3 nucleotides are TGTGCCAGCAGCCAAGACGGGGGGACTATGCCCTACGAGCAGTACTTC.

The chain joins TRBV27 to TRBJ1-5; D call uncertain. This CDR3 has 13 amino acids. Trimming took off 1 base at V and 3 bases at J, with 4 bases between the two ends. Per germline, CDR1 MNHEY and CDR2 SMNVEV (reference sequence). CDR3 sequence reads: CASSLYYNQPQHF. The CDR3 DNA is TGTGCCAGCAGTTTATATTACAATCAGCCCCAGCATTTT.

This clonotype was detected many times. The V and J genes are TRBV10-3 and TRBJ2-7; maybe TRBD1 (5 bases). Per germline, CDR1 ENHRY and CDR2 SYGVKD. This CDR3 is built from 12 residues. Trimming pared 10 bases from V and 1 base from J, leaving 11 bases between. CDR3 in DNA: TGTGCCAGCAAGGACACTTCCTACGAGCAGTACTTC. It encodes CASKDTSYEQYF.

The J gene is TRBJ1-5, the V gene TRBV7-2; D gene unclear. CDR1 is SGHTA and CDR2 is FQGNSA in the germline V gene. The CDR3 totals 16 residues. Trimming cost V 11 bases and J 0 bases, with 20 bases left between them. In DNA form, the CDR3 reads TGTGCCTGGAGTGAAGGACCCGCATATAGCAATCAGCCCCAGCATTTT. Translating gives CAWSEGPAYSNQPQHF.

The rearrangement joins TRBV2 to TRBJ1-5; D is perhaps TRBD1 (5 bases). The CDR3 extends over 16 amino acids. V gave up 5 bases and J gave up 7 bases, with 21 bases separating them. Germline CDR1 and CDR2: SNHLY and FYNNEI. The CDR3 DNA sequence: TGTGCCAGCAGTTTAGGGCCCCCGGCAGGGCAACAGCCCCAGCATTTT. Translating it yields CASSLGPPAGQQPQHF.

Ten or more counts support this clonotype. The chain couples TRBV6-6 to TRBJ2-5; 9 nucleotides agree with TRBD2. The V gene end was trimmed by 7 bases and the J gene end by 2 bases; junction bases not matched to a gene: 5. The germline CDR1 and CDR2 sequences are MNHNY and SVGAGI (reference sequence). The CDR3 extends over 14 amino acids. In DNA form, the CDR3 reads TGTGCCAGCACCATAGCGGGGGCTCAAGAGACCCAGTACTTC. Translation gives CASTIAGAQETQYF.

The chain couples TRBV20-1 to TRBJ2-3; TRBD2 matches at 11 bases. There are 16 residues in the CDR3. In germline, CDR1 is DFQATT, CDR2 SNEGSKA (reference sequence). The ends lost 3 bases at V and 5 bases at J; junction bases unmatched: 10. The CDR3 loop reads CSASGRSGGAGDTQYF. As DNA, the CDR3 is TGCAGTGCTAGTGGTCGTAGCGGGGGGGCGGGAGATACGCAGTATTTT.

This clonotype was observed at least ten times. The V and J genes are TRBV7-2 and TRBJ2-2; possible D gene TRBD2, 6 bases. V lost 4 bases and J lost 6, with 9 bases in between. Germline V lookup: CDR1 SGHTA, CDR2 FQGNSA. CDR3 length: 13 residues. The CDR3 reads CASSWRGSGELFF. Here the CDR3 DNA reads TGTGCCAGCAGCTGGAGGGGTTCCGGGGAGCTGTTTTTT.

The chain links TRBV19 to TRBJ1-5, with D maybe TRBD1 (5 bases). Trimming pared 7 bases from V and 10 bases from J, leaving 14 bases between. The CDR3 totals 12 residues. Germline V CDR1 and CDR2: LNHDA, SQIVND (reference sequence). CDR3 coding DNA: TGTGCCAGTATTGGCGGGGGAAGTCCCCAGCATTTT. It translates to CASIGGGSPQHF. Combining the CDR3 with reference TRBV19 and TRBJ1-5 gives the whole variable domain DGGITQSPKYLFRKEGQNVTLSCEQNLNHDAMYWYRQDPGQGLRLIYYSQIVNDFQKGDIAEGYSVSREKKESFPLTVTSAQKNPTAFYLCASIGGGSPQHFGDGTRLSIL.

The rearrangement links TRBV24-1 to TRBJ1-1; D call uncertain. V was shortened by 10 bases and J by 6 bases, with 23 bases between the two germline ends. Germline V gene lookup returns CDR1 KGHDR and CDR2 SFDVKD. This CDR3 comprises 15 residues. CDR3 region: CATGTIGPYSPEAFF. In DNA, the CDR3 is TGTGCCACAGGTACGATTGGGCCCTACTCCCCTGAAGCTTTCTTT.

This clonotype has at least ten counts. This rearrangement joins TRBV19 to TRBJ2-7; 7 positions match TRBD1. This CDR3 has 15 amino acids. Germline values: CDR1 LNHDA, CDR2 SQIVND (reference sequence). V lost 5 bases, J lost 3 bases, and 10 bases stayed unmatched. The CDR3 loop reads CASSASGTEYYEQYF. The CDR3 region has the DNA TGTGCCAGTAGTGCCTCCGGGACAGAGTACTACGAGCAGTACTTC.

This clonotype was counted ten times or more. The CDR3 region is CAIRNAGLYEQYF. The CDR3 DNA reads as TGTGCCATCAGGAATGCAGGCCTCTACGAGCAGTACTTC. The gene calls are TRBV10-3 and TRBJ2-7; no clear D. In germline, CDR1 is ENHRY, CDR2 SYGVKD. V lost 6 bases and J lost 3, with 12 bases in between. The CDR3 has 13 residues.

The sample holds many counts of this clonotype. The V and J genes are TRBV12-3 or TRBV12-4 and TRBJ2-5; perhaps TRBD1 as D (6 bases). The CDR3 runs to 18 residues. Trimming took off 5 bases at V and 0 bases at J, with 22 bases between the two ends. The CDR3 DNA follows: TGTGCCAGCAGTGCCCTTATGGGCTTCCGGGACAACCAAGAGACCCAGTACTTC. It translates to CASSALMGFRDNQETQYF.

In its sample, this clonotype was seen a few times. The chain is built from TRBV5-1 and TRBJ2-5, with 8 bases matching TRBD2. This CDR3 spans 16 amino acids. V lost 0 bases and J lost 3; bases outside the gene matches: 7. Germline-derived CDR1 and CDR2 are SGHRS and YFSETQ. CDR3 DNA sequence: TGCGCCAGCAGCTTGGGGGGACTAGGGAGTAAAGAGACCCAGTACTTC. Amino acid sequence: CASSLGGLGSKETQYF. Together with reference TRBV5-1 and TRBJ2-5, the CDR3 gives the full variable domain: KAGVTQTPRYLIKTRGQQVTLSCSPISGHRSVSWYQQTPGQGLQFLFEYFSETQRNKGNFPGRFSGRQFSNSRSEMNVSTLELGDSALYLCASSLGGLGSKETQYFGPGTRLLVL.

This chain connects TRBV20-1 to TRBJ1-1; 7 positions agree with TRBD1. Germline trimming cut 3 bases from V and 2 bases from J; bases unmatched to any gene: 3. Germline CDR1 and CDR2: DFQATT and SNEGSKA (reference sequence). The CDR3 loop spans 13 amino acids. CDR3 protein: CSARTGYNTEAFF. CDR3 DNA sequence: TGCAGTGCTAGGACAGGGTATAACACTGAAGCTTTCTTT.

Remarks on this clonotype: The CDR3 does not end in the conserved phenylalanine or tryptophan, so this is likely a read error. It is unclear where the CDR3 begins or ends on the DNA, so no DNA is shown, and the CDR3 is as TCRdb lists it. The J gene is TRBJ2-6, the V gene TRBV7-6; whether TRBD1, the table's D call, matches the DNA was not checked. Including both end residues, the CDR3 is 11 amino acids long. Germline values: CDR1 SGHVS, CDR2 FNYEAQ. The CDR3 is CASSLGDRGGT.

V usage is TRBV30 and J usage is TRBJ2-7; D ambiguous. V was shortened by 2 bases and J by 2 bases, with 16 bases between the two germline ends. The V gene's germline CDR1 is GTSNPN and CDR2 SVGIG (reference sequence). This CDR3 is 15 amino acids long. The CDR3 spells CAWSPPLGKAYEQYF. The CDR3, as DNA: TGTGCCTGGAGTCCCCCCCTGGGGAAAGCCTACGAGCAGTACTTC. The entire variable domain, with the rest obtained from reference TRBV30 and TRBJ2-7, is as follows: SQTIHQWPATLVQPVGSPLSLECTVEGTSNPNLYWYRQAAGRGLQLLFYSVGIGQISSEVPQNLSASRPQDRQFILSSKKLLLSDSGFYLCAWSPPLGKAYEQYFGPGTRLTVT.

A word on this clonotype: A much larger clone lies a single base off, so this may be a read error. The gene calls are TRBV2 and TRBJ2-7, with 11 positions matching TRBD2. CDR3 size: 14 residues. The germline CDR1 and CDR2 sequences are SNHLY and FYNNEI. Here the CDR3 reads CASSDLAGGYGQYF. The DNA for the CDR3 is TGTGCCAGCAGTGATCTAGCGGGAGGATACGGGCAGTACTTC.

V is TRBV6-2 or TRBV6-3 and J is TRBJ2-1, with a possible D match to TRBD1 (5 bases). The V gene's germline CDR1 is MNHEY and CDR2 SVGEGT. The V and J ends lost 5 bases and 5 bases respectively, with 16 bases between them. This CDR3 has 15 residues. Here the CDR3 DNA reads TGTGCCAGCAGTGAGGACATTGGTGTAAACAATGAGCAGTTCTTC. Amino acids: CASSEDIGVNNEQFF.

J is TRBJ2-2 and V is TRBV20-1; tentatively, D is TRBD1 (6 bases). Between the trimmed V and J ends, which lost 0 bases and 7 bases, there was a span of 12 bases. From germline, CDR1 is DFQATT and CDR2 SNEGSKA (reference sequence). The CDR3 extends over 14 amino acids. CDR3 sequence (DNA): TGCAGTGCTAGAGATCGTTTGGACAGCGGGGAGCTGTTTTTT. This codes for CSARDRLDSGELFF.

This clonotype has more than one count but fewer than ten. The rearrangement links TRBV7-8 to TRBJ2-7, with TRBD2 matching over 14 bases. Losses at the gene ends were 5 bases for V and 2 bases for J; bases not matched to a gene: 8. Germline values: CDR1 SGHVS, CDR2 FQNEAQ. The CDR3 has 17 amino acids. This chain's CDR3 is CASSRGLAGGGTYEQYF. CDR3 bases: TGTGCCAGCAGCCGAGGACTAGCGGGGGGAGGAACCTACGAGCAGTACTTC.

This clonotype was picked up a small number of times. Germline is not matched at one junction end, which may reflect a read error. The J gene is TRBJ1-5, the V gene TRBV10-3; no firm D call. The CDR3 covers 15 residues. Germline CDR1 reads ENHRY; CDR2 reads SYGVKD. The DNA for the CDR3 is TGTGCCAGCAGTGATCGGGGTAGGAGCAATCAGCCCCAGCATTTT. This translates into CASSDRGRSNQPQHF.

There are many counts of this clonotype. The chain has TRBV10-3 and TRBJ2-7; maybe TRBD2 (6 bases). Germline loops: CDR1 ENHRY, CDR2 SYGVKD. The germline V and J ends were trimmed by 8 bases and 1 base, with 9 bases remaining between them. CDR3 length equals 12 residues. Here the CDR3 reads CAIGTASYEQYF. The CDR3 nucleotides are TGTGCCATCGGGACTGCATCCTACGAGCAGTACTTC.

The V call is TRBV25-1, the J call TRBJ1-2; tentatively, D is TRBD1 (5 bases). CDR3 length: 11 residues. Trimming cost V 7 bases and J 6 bases, with 9 bases left between them. CDR1 and CDR2 (germline): MGHDK, SYGVNS. The CDR3 here is CASTRRDGYTF. DNA of the CDR3: TGTGCCAGCACTCGCAGGGATGGCTACACCTTC.

This clonotype was counted at least ten times. This chain connects TRBV9 to TRBJ2-7; D is ambiguous. The CDR3 spans 14 residues. The germline CDR1 and CDR2 sequences are SGDLS and YYNGEE. Trimming took off 0 bases at V and 0 bases at J, with 7 bases between the two ends. The CDR3 DNA reads as TGTGCCAGCAGCGTAGGTCCCAGCTCCTACGAGCAGTACTTC. Translated, it gives CASSVGPSSYEQYF.

This clonotype was seen a handful of times. The gene calls are TRBV7-8 and TRBJ2-7; TRBD2 aligns across 7 bases. CDR1 and CDR2 (germline): SGHVS, FQNEAQ. V dropped 8 bases and J dropped 3; count of bases not matched to a gene: 16. The CDR3 runs 16 residues. The CDR3 loop is CASSPLPGRASYEQYF. Written as DNA, the CDR3 is TGTGCCAGCTCACCTCTGCCTGGGAGGGCGAGCTACGAGCAGTACTTC.

The chain combines TRBV29-1 with TRBJ1-1; possible D gene TRBD1, 5 bases. CDR1 is SQVTM and CDR2 is ANQGSEA in the germline V gene. The CDR3 is 10 amino acids. Trimming removed 5 bases from V and 8 bases from J, with 9 bases in between. The CDR3 sequence is CSVTRTEAFF. The DNA for the CDR3 is TGCAGCGTTACTCGGACAGAAGCTTTCTTT.

V is TRBV7-9 and J is TRBJ1-2, with TRBD1 identical over 8 bases. The CDR3 is made up of 12 amino acids. Germline CDR1 reads SEHNR; CDR2 reads FQNEAQ (reference sequence). The junction had 10 bases not matched to a gene; V was cut back by 5 bases and J by 14 bases. The CDR3 DNA sequence: TGTGCCAGCAGCCCCGGGACAGGATGGGCGACCTTC. Translation gives CASSPGTGWATF.

This clonotype has ten or more counts. The chain joins TRBV7-9 to TRBJ2-7; tentative D call: TRBD1 (7 bases). The CDR3 totals 15 residues. V dropped 1 base and J dropped 3 bases, with 13 bases sitting between them. The germline V gene has CDR1 SEHNR and CDR2 FQNEAQ (reference sequence). CDR3 sequence (DNA): TGTGCCAGCAGCTTAGGACAGGGAGGTTACTACGAGCAGTACTTC. Translating it yields CASSLGQGGYYEQYF.

This clonotype was detected a few times. The rearrangement uses TRBV4-3 and TRBJ2-2; D might be TRBD2 (5 bases). The CDR3 is 12 amino acids. The germline gives CDR1 LGHNA, CDR2 YSLEER. Trimming cost V 8 bases and J 2 bases, with 6 bases left between them. The CDR3 region is CASEGNTGELFF. The CDR3 DNA reads as TGCGCCAGCGAGGGCAACACCGGGGAGCTGTTTTTT.

The DNA of the CDR3 is TGTGCCATCAGTGACGCTAGCGACCCAAGAGAGACCCAGTACTTC. This gives the protein CAISDASDPRETQYF. The rearrangement uses TRBV10-3 and TRBJ2-5; weak D call: TRBD2 (6 bases). The CDR3 is made up of 15 amino acids. Trimming shortened V by 3 bases and J by 4 bases, and 15 bases separated the two germline ends. Germline CDR1 ENHRY, CDR2 SYGVKD.

J is TRBJ1-1 and V is TRBV7-9, with 7 positions matching TRBD1. V was clipped by 5 bases and J by 3 bases; unmatched bases: 9. This CDR3 is built from 15 residues. Germline assignment: CDR1 SEHNR and CDR2 FQNEAQ (reference sequence). CDR3 sequence reads: CASSRTGTAYTEAFF. The DNA of the CDR3 is TGTGCCAGCAGCCGTACAGGGACAGCGTACACTGAAGCTTTCTTT.